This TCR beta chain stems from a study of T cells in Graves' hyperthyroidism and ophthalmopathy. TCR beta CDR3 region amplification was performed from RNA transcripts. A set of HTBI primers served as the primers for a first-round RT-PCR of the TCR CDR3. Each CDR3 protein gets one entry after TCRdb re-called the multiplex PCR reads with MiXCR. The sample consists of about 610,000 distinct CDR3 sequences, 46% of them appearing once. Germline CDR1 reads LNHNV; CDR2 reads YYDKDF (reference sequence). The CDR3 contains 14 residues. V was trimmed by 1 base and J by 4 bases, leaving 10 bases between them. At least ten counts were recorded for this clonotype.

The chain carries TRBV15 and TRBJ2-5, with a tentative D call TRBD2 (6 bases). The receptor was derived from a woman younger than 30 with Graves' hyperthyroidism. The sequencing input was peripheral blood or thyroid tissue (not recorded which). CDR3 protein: CATSRGRDGETQYF. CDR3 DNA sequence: TGTGCCACCAGCAGAGGGAGGGACGGAGAGACCCAGTACTTC.